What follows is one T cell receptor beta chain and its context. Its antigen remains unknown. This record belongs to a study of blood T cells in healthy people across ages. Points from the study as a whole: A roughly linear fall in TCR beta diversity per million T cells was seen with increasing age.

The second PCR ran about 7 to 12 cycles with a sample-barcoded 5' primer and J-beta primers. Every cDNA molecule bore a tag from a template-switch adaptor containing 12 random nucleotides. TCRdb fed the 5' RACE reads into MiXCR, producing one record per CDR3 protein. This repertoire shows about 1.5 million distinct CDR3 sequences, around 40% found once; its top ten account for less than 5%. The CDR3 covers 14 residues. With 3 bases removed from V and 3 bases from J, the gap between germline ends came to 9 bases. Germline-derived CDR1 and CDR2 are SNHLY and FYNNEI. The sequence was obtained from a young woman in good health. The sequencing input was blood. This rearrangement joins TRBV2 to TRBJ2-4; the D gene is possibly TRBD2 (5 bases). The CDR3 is CASSEGVGKNIQYF. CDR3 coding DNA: TGTGCCAGCAGTGAGGGAGTGGGCAAAAACATTCAGTACTTC.